The subject of this entry is one TCR beta chain. This entry is derived from a study of beta chain features in type 1 diabetes. Overall study context: The patients were much like the healthy donors in age, gender and cell yields. There were approximately 100,000,000 sorted cells examined across all samples.

Trimming shortened V by 0 bases and J by 0 bases, and 12 bases separated the two germline ends. CDR3 length: 16 amino acids. The germline CDR1 and CDR2 sequences are LGHNA and YNFKEQ. Expressed TCRB transcripts were sequenced because the entire RNA isolate underwent reverse transcription. TCRdb's table, derived via immunoSEQ multiplex PCR, lists solely in-frame clones and lacks some. The repertoire has about 900,000 clones, under 20% of them found once; the top ten carry 0.023%. This receptor was taken from a woman aged 18-35 years in good health. This sequence joins TRBV4-2 and TRBJ2-7; D remains ambiguous. Sequenced material: naive CD4+ T cells from blood. CDR3 nucleotides: TGTGCCAGCAGCCAAGATCGGCAGGTGAGCTCCTACGAGCAGTACTTC. The encoded protein is CASSQDRQVSSYEQYF.